This T cell receptor (gamma chain) comes out of a study of γδ T cells in repeated Plasmodium falciparum infection. General study results and limits: Waves of new clonotype selection appeared after repeated controlled infections in Vdelta2-negative, largely Vdelta1+, gammadelta T cells. Compared with Australian children, Malian Vdelta2-negative repertoires seemed more clonal, less diverse, less shared.

Vgamma9/Vdelta2+ and Vdelta2-negative gammadelta T cells were flow-sorted from PBMC for bulk sequencing. This clone appeared many times. Its matching antigen is unknown. The protein held in TCRdb is that of a much larger clone and does not match this DNA's translation at residue 9, likely because of a read error; the protein shown is translated from the DNA. This CDR3 comprises 17 residues. Germline V gene data show CDR1 as EGSTGY and CDR2 as YDSYTSSV. Unmatched junction bases numbered 13, after V lost 5 bases and J lost 1 base. Each sorted gammadelta sample had TRG and TRD chains sequenced. TCRdb re-analyzed the multiplex PCR reads via CATT. The repertoire holds around 14,000 gamma-chain clones, with 1.6% as singletons.

V is TRGV4 and J is TRGJP2. Specimen: gamma-delta T cells from blood. The receptor comes from a pool of human donors (malaria-infected and uninfected, not separated). The CDR3 loop is CATWAHHPSSSDWIKTF. The CDR3 DNA reads as TGTGCCACCTGGGCCCATCATCCAAGTAGTAGTGATTGGATCAAGACGTTT.